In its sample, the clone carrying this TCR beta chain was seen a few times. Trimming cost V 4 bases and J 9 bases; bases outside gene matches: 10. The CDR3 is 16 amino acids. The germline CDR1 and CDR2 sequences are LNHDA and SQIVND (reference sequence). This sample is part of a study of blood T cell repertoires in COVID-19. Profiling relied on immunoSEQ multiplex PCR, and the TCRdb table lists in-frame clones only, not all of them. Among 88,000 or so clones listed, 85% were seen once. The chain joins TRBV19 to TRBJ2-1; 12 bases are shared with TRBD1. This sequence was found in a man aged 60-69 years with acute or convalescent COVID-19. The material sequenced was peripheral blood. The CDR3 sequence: CASSRDQGQGAGEQFF. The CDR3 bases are TGTGCCAGTAGTAGAGACCAGGGACAGGGGGCGGGTGAGCAGTTCTTC. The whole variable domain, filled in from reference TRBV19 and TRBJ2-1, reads DGGITQSPKYLFRKEGQNVTLSCEQNLNHDAMYWYRQDPGQGLRLIYYSQIVNDFQKGDIAEGYSVSREKKESFPLTVTSAQKNPTAFYLCASSRDQGQGAGEQFFGPGTRLTVL.